Given below is one T cell receptor beta chain in context. The record originates from a study of identical twins. MiXCR, run by TCRdb on the 5' RACE reads, gives a single entry per CDR3 protein. Of 450,000 to 600,000 distinct CDR3 sequences listed, around 22% are singletons. CDR3 length: 14 residues. The V gene's germline CDR1 is MNHEY and CDR2 SMNVEV (reference sequence). V lost 3 bases, J lost 0 bases, and 7 bases lay in between. This sample also appeared in a second study, on yellow fever vaccine responses in identical twins.

The receptor comes from a woman aged 18-29 years in good health. Sequenced: CD4+ T cells sorted from blood. V and J are TRBV27 and TRBJ2-3, with D unresolved. Here the CDR3 DNA reads TGTGCCAGCAGTTTTATCGGGAGCACAGATACGCAGTATTTT. Encoded protein: CASSFIGSTDTQYF.